One and the same sample provided the 15 T cell receptor beta chains below, sequenced in a study of blood T cell repertoires in COVID-19. TCRdb's table, derived via immunoSEQ multiplex PCR, lists solely in-frame clones and lacks some. The data show over 600,000 clones, with around 90% seen just once and roughly 0.26% held by the top ten. Sequencing was performed on peripheral blood. These receptors were collected from a woman between 18 and 29 years old with acute or convalescent COVID-19.

V gene TRBV4-1 combines with J gene TRBJ2-7; 7 bases line up with TRBD1. V lost 2 bases, J lost 3 bases, and 7 bases stayed unmatched. This CDR3 has 15 residues. Germline V lookup: CDR1 MGHRA, CDR2 YSYEKL. CDR3 residues: CASSQPTGRVYEQYF. CDR3 in DNA: TGCGCCAGCAGCCAACCGACAGGGCGAGTCTACGAGCAGTACTTC.

V and J are TRBV7-3 and TRBJ2-1; TRBD2 might be the D (5 bases). Trimming left V 5 bases short and J 3 bases short, with 11 bases between. CDR3 size: 14 residues. Per the germline V gene, CDR1 is SGHTA and CDR2 is FQGTGA. The CDR3 DNA reads as TGTGCCAGCAGCCCACCGGGAAGCTACAATGAGCAGTTCTTC. It codes for CASSPPGSYNEQFF.

The V call is TRBV10-3, the J call TRBJ2-7; 7 nucleotides agree with TRBD2. The V gene's germline CDR1 is ENHRY and CDR2 SYGVKD. The J segment lost 1 base and the V segment lost 7 bases, leaving 4 bases of the junction unmatched. The length of the CDR3 is 13 residues. The CDR3 coding sequence is TGTGCCATCAAGGGAGGGATATCCTACGAGCAGTACTTC. This encodes CAIKGGISYEQYF.

The chain employs TRBV18 and TRBJ1-1; tentative D call: TRBD1 (5 bases). Trimming took 5 bases from V and 0 from J, leaving 7 bases between them. CDR1 is KGHSH and CDR2 is LQKENI in the germline V gene. CDR3 length: 13 amino acids. The CDR3 DNA reads TGTGCCAGCTCAACAGGCCTGAACACTGAAGCTTTCTTT. Its translation: CASSTGLNTEAFF.

This sequence joins TRBV27 and TRBJ2-5; 9 nucleotides line up with TRBD1. V trimming: 3 bases; J trimming: 1 base; junction bases outside the gene matches: 15. CDR3 length: 19 residues. From germline, CDR1 is MNHEY and CDR2 SMNVEV (reference sequence). This CDR3 reads CASSLIGTGIGEVQETQYF. DNA for the CDR3: TGTGCCAGCAGTTTGATTGGGACAGGGATAGGGGAAGTCCAAGAGACCCAGTACTTC.

This clone is a singleton in its sample. V usage is TRBV24-1 and J usage is TRBJ2-4; TRBD1 might be the D (5 bases). Trimming stripped 4 bases from V and 0 bases from J, with 18 bases between. Germline V gene sequence: CDR1 KGHDR, CDR2 SFDVKD. This CDR3 comprises 18 residues. CDR3 protein: CATSDYHRTSGAKNIQYF. CDR3 nucleotide sequence: TGTGCCACCAGTGACTACCACAGGACCTCGGGAGCCAAAAACATTCAGTACTTC.

The gene calls are TRBV11-2 and TRBJ2-1; maybe TRBD1 (5 bases). The V and J ends lost 5 bases and 3 bases respectively, with 14 bases between them. CDR3 length: 15 residues. The germline CDR1 and CDR2 sequences are SGHAT and FQNNGV. CDR3 DNA: TGTGCCAGCAGCCTCGACAGTTCTATCTACAATGAGCAGTTCTTC. The encoded protein is CASSLDSSIYNEQFF.

V usage is TRBV27 and J usage is TRBJ2-7; D unresolved. The CDR3 spans 13 residues. In germline, CDR1 is MNHEY, CDR2 SMNVEV (reference sequence). Trimming removed 0 bases from V and 6 bases from J, with 9 bases in between. CDR3 residues: CASSLSGSIEQYF. As DNA, the CDR3 is TGTGCCAGCAGTTTATCGGGCAGTATCGAGCAGTACTTC.

This rearrangement joins TRBV28 to TRBJ2-3; 8 bases agree with TRBD2. This CDR3 has 18 residues. Germline V lookup: CDR1 MDHEN, CDR2 SYDVKM. V trimming: 3 bases; J trimming: 5 bases; junction bases outside the gene matches: 16. For the CDR3, the DNA is TGTGCCAGCAGTTTTGGGACTAGAGATTACGTGTCTGGAGATACGCAGTATTTT. Protein: CASSFGTRDYVSGDTQYF.

The rearrangement uses TRBV9 and TRBJ2-1; TRBD2 matches at 11 bases. This CDR3 contains 14 residues. The J segment lost 16 bases and the V segment lost 0 bases, leaving 9 bases of the junction unmatched. CDR1 SGDLS and CDR2 YYNGEE come from the germline V gene. The CDR3 DNA reads as TGTGCCAGCAGCGTAGAGATTAGCGGGGGGGCCTGTTTCTTC. Its translation is CASSVEISGGACFF. The full variable domain, with the rest looked up from reference TRBV9 and TRBJ2-1, is DSGVTQTPKHLITATGQRVTLRCSPRSGDLSVYWYQQSLDQGLQFLIQYYNGEERAKGNILERFSAQQFPDLHSELNLSSLELGDSALYFCASSVEISGGACFFGPGTRLTVL.

The gene calls are TRBV9 and TRBJ2-1; TRBD2 aligns across 8 bases. Trimming at V came to 0 bases and at J to 9 bases, leaving 8 bases not matched to a gene. Germline lookup yields CDR1 SGDLS and CDR2 YYNGEE. The CDR3 has 15 residues. CDR3: CASSVELAGSTEQFF. CDR3 nucleotide sequence: TGTGCCAGCAGCGTAGAGCTAGCGGGTTCTACTGAGCAGTTCTTC.

This clone has just one count. The chain recombines TRBV5-4 with TRBJ2-1; 7 bases match TRBD2. The CDR3 spans 15 residues. V trimming: 4 bases; J trimming: 2 bases; junction bases outside the gene matches: 6. Germline CDR1 reads SGHNT; CDR2 reads YYREEE (reference sequence). DNA of the CDR3: TGTGCCAGCAGCCACACTGGGAGGGCCTACAATGAGCAGTTCTTC. Residues: CASSHTGRAYNEQFF.

This chain uses TRBV18 with TRBJ1-5, with TRBD1 matching 7 bases. V lost 4 bases, J lost 3 bases, and 3 bases stayed unmatched. Germline loops: CDR1 KGHSH, CDR2 LQKENI. CDR3 length equals 14 residues. The CDR3 loop is CASSLGTVNQPQHF. CDR3 in DNA: TGTGCCAGCTCACTTGGGACAGTCAATCAGCCCCAGCATTTT.

The rearrangement joins TRBV13 to TRBJ1-2; tentative D call: TRBD1 (6 bases). The CDR3 spans 12 residues. Germline V CDR1 and CDR2: PRHDT, FYEKMQ (reference sequence). The ends were cut back, 0 bases at V and 9 bases at J, with 8 bases in the middle. CDR3 sequence reads: CASSLGRGSYTF. In nucleotides, the CDR3 is TGTGCCAGCAGCTTAGGGAGGGGGAGCTACACCTTC.

This chain uses TRBV18 with TRBJ1-5; a possible D gene is TRBD1 (6 bases). The germline CDR1 and CDR2 sequences are KGHSH and LQKENI. The V end lost 5 bases, the J end lost 1 base, and 9 bases lay between the germline ends. The CDR3 contains 14 residues. CDR3: CASSEDRSNQPQHF. As DNA, the CDR3 is TGTGCCAGCTCAGAGGACAGAAGCAATCAGCCCCAGCATTTT.